This T cell receptor beta chain was recorded in a study of cytomegalovirus exposure and HLA in healthy donors. Study-level points and caveats: In a later analysis, most CMV-associated TCR beta chains appeared HLA-restricted. There were some V segments, including TRBV6-2 and TRBV6-3, excluded as indistinguishable. Presence/absence comparisons presumed near-even sequencing depth among donors. In a later analysis, DRB1 alleles had the most associated TCRs; HLA-C alleles the fewest.

For this clone: Its specificity is not known.

The V and J ends lost 1 base and 2 bases respectively, with 4 bases between them. CDR3 length equals 13 residues. CDR1 is SGHDT, CDR2 YYEEEE, per germline. The PCR was carried out with 60 Vbeta primers and 13 Jbeta primers. The repertoire was sequenced with immunoSEQ multiplex PCR; TCRdb's copy has only in-frame clones and lacks some. The sample consists of around 100,000 clones, roughly three fifths of them appearing once. The material sequenced was PBMCs. This chain joins TRBV5-6 and TRBJ1-3; D gene uncertain. The clonotype was recovered from a man in his thirties or forties in good health and CMV-seropositive. CDR3 region: CASSLLPGNTIYF. In DNA, the CDR3 is TGTGCCAGCAGCTTGCTCCCTGGAAACACCATATATTTT.